This T cell receptor beta chain was obtained from a study of Ad26.COV2.S vaccination and SARS-CoV-2 variants. Findings and limits, study-wide: Breadth, reportedly substantial, characterized the spike-specific CD8+ and CD4+ T cell responses after vaccination. Comparable non-spike TCR breadth was observed in vaccine and placebo recipients.

Clones were sequenced by immunoSEQ multiplex PCR, and TCRdb holds only the in-frame ones, with some missing. The table includes fewer than 400,000 clones, around 85% detected once. This clone was recorded once. No antigen is known for it. Trimming stripped 3 bases from V and 0 bases from J, with 17 bases between. The CDR3 consists of 18 residues. Germline CDR1 reads SGHVS; CDR2 reads FQNEAQ. Stated treatment: 15 to 20 received Ad26.COV2.S at low or high dose, single or two shots; about 5 received placebo; per-sample allocation not given. The study sampled participants on day 63 after the first vaccine or placebo injection.

Sequences were derived from peripheral blood, sampled in a trial of Ad26.COV2.S vaccine versus placebo. J is TRBJ2-2 and V is TRBV7-8; TRBD1 might be the D (6 bases). The receptor was derived from a person aged 18-65 years who received the Ad26.COV2.S COVID-19 vaccine or a placebo. This CDR3 reads CASSFWLNRATNTGELFF. In DNA, the CDR3 is TGTGCCAGCAGCTTCTGGCTCAACAGGGCGACGAACACCGGGGAGCTGTTTTTT.